The clone carrying this T cell receptor beta chain was observed a handful of times. The study reverse transcribed the entire isolated RNA, so it sequenced expressed TCRB transcripts. The table came from immunoSEQ multiplex PCR; TCRdb's copy has only in-frame clones and leaves some out. Among 200,000 to 250,000 clones, roughly 11% were seen once, and the ten largest hold 1% to 1.5%. This entry belongs to a study of beta chain features in type 1 diabetes. With V trimmed by 2 bases and J by 6 bases, 8 bases remained unmatched. The CDR3 consists of 15 residues. Germline CDR1 SGHTA, CDR2 FQGNSA. The V and J genes are TRBV7-2 and TRBJ2-7, with 9 nucleotides matching TRBD2. This sequence was found in a man between 18 and 35 years old in good health. The sample was central memory CD4+ T cells from blood. For the CDR3, the DNA is TGTGCCAGCAGCTTAAGTTTTAGCGGGGGCCTCGAGCAGTACTTC. Translated, it gives CASSLSFSGGLEQYF.